The 5 T cell receptor beta chains below come from one sample, sequenced in a study of blood T cell repertoires in COVID-19. Profiling relied on immunoSEQ multiplex PCR, and the TCRdb table lists in-frame clones only, not all of them. The repertoire holds about 330,000 clones, with roughly 87% as singletons. Sequencing was performed on peripheral blood. These receptors all come from a man under 40 with COVID-19, enrolled during active disease.

The V and J genes are TRBV7-2 and TRBJ1-2; D might be TRBD1 (6 bases). V lost 5 bases and J lost 7, with 17 bases in between. Germline-derived CDR1 and CDR2 are SGHTA and FQGNSA. This CDR3 contains 14 residues. In DNA, the CDR3 is TGTGCCAGCAGCCCACAGGGAGTCCTCTCTGGCTACACCTTC. Protein product: CASSPQGVLSGYTF. Full variable domain (rest looked up from reference TRBV7-2 and TRBJ1-2): GAGVSQSPSNKVTEKGKDVELRCDPISGHTALYWYRQSLGQGLEFLIYFQGNSAPDKSGLPSDRFSAERTGGSVSTLTIQRTQQEDSAVYLCASSPQGVLSGYTFGSGTRLTVV.

The chain couples TRBV27 to TRBJ2-2; tentatively, D is TRBD1 (5 bases). V lost 0 bases and J 0 bases, leaving 8 bases between the germline ends. This CDR3 contains 16 residues. Germline V gives CDR1 MNHEY, CDR2 SMNVEV (reference sequence). The CDR3 loop reads CASSLSSGTNTGELFF. The DNA of the CDR3 is TGTGCCAGCAGTTTATCATCAGGGACGAACACCGGGGAGCTGTTTTTT.

This clone came up a few times. The chain couples TRBV5-1 to TRBJ2-2; D gene ambiguous. The CDR3 extends over 14 amino acids. The germline gives CDR1 SGHRS, CDR2 YFSETQ. Trimming stripped 2 bases from V and 1 base from J, with 6 bases between. CDR3 DNA sequence: TGCGCCAGCAGCTTAGCTCTGAACACCGGGGAGCTGTTTTTT. Translating it yields CASSLALNTGELFF.

The CDR3 coding sequence is TGTGCCAGCACCCTGACAGGGGACCTTCTCCAAGAGACCCAGTACTTC. Its protein product is CASTLTGDLLQETQYF. V gene TRBV28 combines with J gene TRBJ2-5, with TRBD1 identical over 8 bases. Germline trimming cut 7 bases from V and 1 base from J; bases unmatched to any gene: 11. The CDR3 is 16 residues long. Germline CDR1 MDHEN, CDR2 SYDVKM.

The rearrangement links TRBV19 to TRBJ2-5, with 10 bases lining up with TRBD1. The ends lost 5 bases at V and 6 bases at J; junction bases unmatched: 9. Germline CDR1 and CDR2: LNHDA and SQIVND (reference sequence). The CDR3 runs to 15 residues. The CDR3 protein is CASSPGQGPLQTQYF. CDR3 bases: TGTGCCAGTAGTCCGGGACAGGGGCCTCTGCAGACCCAGTACTTC.